The sample holds many counts of the clone carrying this T cell receptor (beta chain). As yet, its antigen is unknown. The V gene end was trimmed by 0 bases and the J gene end by 6 bases; junction bases not matched to a gene: 5. Germline loops: CDR1 MNHNS, CDR2 SASEGT. The CDR3 runs 15 residues. This sample was included in a study of T cell repertoires in cytomegalovirus infection. Study at large: Based on public TCR beta signatures, there were indications of CMV infection and of a matching HLA type. Study-wide findings and caveats: The ex vivo response was dominated by HLA-C-restricted CMV-specific TCR beta clonotypes.

In TCRdb, the reads were re-called with MiXCR into one record per CDR3 protein. The sample has 200,000 to 250,000 distinct CDR3 sequences, 6% to 8% seen once. The J gene is TRBJ1-5, the V gene TRBV6-1, with 7 bases that match TRBD1. Material for sequencing was PBMCs. The TCR was taken from a human donor in good health (CMV status not recorded). Some clones in this sample may be carry-over from other donors' samples. Here the CDR3 DNA reads TGTGCCAGCAGTGAAGCGCCGACAGGGAGTCAGCCCCAGCATTTT. Translated: CASSEAPTGSQPQHF.